Below, 7 T cell receptor beta chains from the same sample are listed, as sequenced in a study of T cell responses to AZD1222 COVID-19 vaccine. The method was immunoSEQ multiplex PCR; TCRdb's version includes in-frame clones alone and lacks a portion of them. The sample shows around 70,000 clones, 87% of them seen only once. The sample here was peripheral blood, taken 28 days after the second AZD1222 dose. These receptors originate from an adult who received the AZD1222 COVID-19 vaccine.

V is TRBV5-4 and J is TRBJ1-1, with a tentative D call TRBD1 (6 bases). This CDR3 has 12 amino acids. Germline V gene lookup returns CDR1 SGHNT and CDR2 YYREEE (reference sequence). The V and J ends lost 4 bases and 11 bases respectively, with 15 bases between them. CDR3 in DNA: TGTGCCAGCAGCGACGGGGGGGGCGTGGCTTTCTTT. As protein: CASSDGGGVAFF.

The genes are TRBV14 and TRBJ2-3; D gene uncertain. Trimming cost V 0 bases and J 1 base, with 8 bases left between them. Germline assignment: CDR1 SGHDN and CDR2 FVKESK. The CDR3 length is 15 residues. The CDR3 region has the DNA TGTGCCAGCAGCCAAGATCTAGTACGCACAGATACGCAGTATTTT. Translation: CASSQDLVRTDTQYF.

The CDR3 protein is CASSSNRDYQQFF. In nucleotides, the CDR3 is TGTGCCAGCAGCTCGAACCGGGACTACCAGCAGTTCTTC. This sequence joins TRBV11-1 and TRBJ2-1, with 7 bases lining up with TRBD2. This CDR3 spans 13 amino acids. With 4 bases clipped from V and 11 bases from J, the junction kept 8 bases outside the gene matches. Germline assignment: CDR1 SGHAT and CDR2 FQDESV (reference sequence).

The genes are TRBV6-5 and TRBJ2-2; D gene uncertain. Trimming cost V 2 bases and J 5 bases, with 12 bases left between them. This CDR3 comprises 15 residues. Germline V gives CDR1 MNHEY, CDR2 SVGAGI. CDR3: CASSYRPEATGELFF. The CDR3 nucleotides are TGTGCCAGCAGTTACCGCCCTGAGGCGACCGGGGAGCTGTTTTTT.

Only a few counts were recorded for this clone. The rearrangement joins TRBV5-6 to TRBJ2-7, with TRBD2 identical over 7 bases. This CDR3 has 15 amino acids. The germline gives CDR1 SGHDT, CDR2 YYEEEE. V lost 1 base and J lost 5; bases outside the gene matches: 9. In DNA form, the CDR3 reads TGTGCCAGCAGCTTGATTGGCGGGAGCCCGAACGAGCAGTACTTC. It specifies CASSLIGGSPNEQYF.

The chain is built from TRBV15 and TRBJ2-1; TRBD2 might be the D (6 bases). CDR1 and CDR2 from the germline V gene are LNHNV and YYDKDF (reference sequence). The ends were cut back, 8 bases at V and 2 bases at J, with 10 bases in the middle. The CDR3 runs to 13 residues. The CDR3 is CATGTYTYNEQFF. As DNA, the CDR3 is TGTGCCACCGGGACTTATACCTACAATGAGCAGTTCTTC.

This rearrangement joins TRBV5-1 to TRBJ2-3; TRBD2 matches 13 bases. V dropped 3 bases and J dropped 2; count of bases not matched to a gene: 12. The CDR3 contains 19 residues. CDR1 SGHRS and CDR2 YFSETQ come from the germline V gene. The CDR3 loop reads CASSYGLAGAPDFTDTQYF. In DNA form, the CDR3 reads TGCGCCAGCAGCTATGGACTAGCGGGAGCCCCCGATTTCACAGATACGCAGTATTTT.